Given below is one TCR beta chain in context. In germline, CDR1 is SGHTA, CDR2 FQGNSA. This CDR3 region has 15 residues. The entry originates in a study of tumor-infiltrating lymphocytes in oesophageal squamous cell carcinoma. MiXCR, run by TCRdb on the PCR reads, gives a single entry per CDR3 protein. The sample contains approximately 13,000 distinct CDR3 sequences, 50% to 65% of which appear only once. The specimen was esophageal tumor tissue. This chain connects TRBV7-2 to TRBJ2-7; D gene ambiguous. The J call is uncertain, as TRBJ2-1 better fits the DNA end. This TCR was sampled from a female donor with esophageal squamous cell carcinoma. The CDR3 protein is CASSLDANPYNEQFF. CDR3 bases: TGTGCCAGCAGCTTAGATGCGAACCCCTACAATGAGCAGTTCTTC.